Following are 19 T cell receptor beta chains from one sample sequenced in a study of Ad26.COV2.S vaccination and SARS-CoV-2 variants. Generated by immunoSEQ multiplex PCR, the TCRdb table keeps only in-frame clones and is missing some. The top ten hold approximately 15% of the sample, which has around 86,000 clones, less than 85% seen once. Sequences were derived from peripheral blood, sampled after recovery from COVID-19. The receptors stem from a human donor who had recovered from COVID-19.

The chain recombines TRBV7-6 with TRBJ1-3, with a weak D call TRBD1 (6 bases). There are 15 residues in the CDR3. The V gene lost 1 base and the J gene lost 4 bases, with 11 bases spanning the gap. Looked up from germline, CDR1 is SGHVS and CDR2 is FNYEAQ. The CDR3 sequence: CASSLGTVGGNTIYF. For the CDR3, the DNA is TGTGCCAGCAGCTTAGGGACAGTCGGGGGAAACACCATATATTTT. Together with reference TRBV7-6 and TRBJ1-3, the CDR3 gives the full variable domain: GAGVSQSPRYKVTKRGQDVALRCDPISGHVSLYWYRQALGQGPEFLTYFNYEAQQDKSGLPNDRFSAERPEGSISTLTIQRTEQRDSAMYRCASSLGTVGGNTIYFGEGSWLTVV.

The CDR3 DNA sequence: TGTGCCAGCAGCTTCCAGGACAGATACAATGAGCAGTTCTTC. This encodes CASSFQDRYNEQFF. This chain connects TRBV9 to TRBJ2-1; D may be TRBD1 (6 bases). The CDR3 has 14 residues. Trimming removed 4 bases at V and 4 bases at J, with 12 bases between. The germline V gene has CDR1 SGDLS and CDR2 YYNGEE.

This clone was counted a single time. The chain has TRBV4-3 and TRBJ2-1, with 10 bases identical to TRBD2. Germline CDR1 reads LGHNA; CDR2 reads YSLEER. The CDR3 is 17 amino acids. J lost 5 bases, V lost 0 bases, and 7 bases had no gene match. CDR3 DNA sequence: TGCGCCAGCAGCCAAGATCGAGCGGGAGGGCCGAACAATGAGCAGTTCTTC. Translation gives CASSQDRAGGPNNEQFF.

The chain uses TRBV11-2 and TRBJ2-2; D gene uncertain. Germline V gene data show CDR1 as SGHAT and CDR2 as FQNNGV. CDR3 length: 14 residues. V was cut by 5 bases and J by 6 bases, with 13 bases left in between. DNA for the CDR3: TGTGCCAGCAGCGCTCAGGTTCGCCCCGGGGAGCTGTTTTTT. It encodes CASSAQVRPGELFF.

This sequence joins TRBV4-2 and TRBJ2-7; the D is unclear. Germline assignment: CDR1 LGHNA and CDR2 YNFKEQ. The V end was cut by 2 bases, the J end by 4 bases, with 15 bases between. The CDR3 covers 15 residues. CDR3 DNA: TGTGCCAGCAGCCAACTTAGGGCCGAGAGTTACGAGCAGTACTTC. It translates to CASSQLRAESYEQYF.

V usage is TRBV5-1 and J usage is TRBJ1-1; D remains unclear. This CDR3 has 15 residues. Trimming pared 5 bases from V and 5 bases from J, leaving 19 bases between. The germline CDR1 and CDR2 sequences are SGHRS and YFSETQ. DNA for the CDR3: TGCGCCAGCAGGCGTGAACCTTCGGCTTTAACTGAAGCTTTCTTT. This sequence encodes CASRREPSALTEAFF. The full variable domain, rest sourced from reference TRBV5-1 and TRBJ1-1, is KAGVTQTPRYLIKTRGQQVTLSCSPISGHRSVSWYQQTPGQGLQFLFEYFSETQRNKGNFPGRFSGRQFSNSRSEMNVSTLELGDSALYLCASRREPSALTEAFFGQGTRLTVV.

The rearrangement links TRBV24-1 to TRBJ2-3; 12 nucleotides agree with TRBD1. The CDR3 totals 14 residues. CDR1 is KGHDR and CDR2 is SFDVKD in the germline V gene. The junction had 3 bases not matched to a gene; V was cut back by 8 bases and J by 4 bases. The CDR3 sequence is CATNGDRGPDTQYF. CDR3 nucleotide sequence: TGTGCCACCAACGGGGACAGGGGGCCAGATACGCAGTATTTT.

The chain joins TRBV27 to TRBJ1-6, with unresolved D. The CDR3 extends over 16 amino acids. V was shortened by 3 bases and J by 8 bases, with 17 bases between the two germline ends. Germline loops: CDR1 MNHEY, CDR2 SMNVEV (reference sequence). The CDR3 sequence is CASSFITGPRDSPLHF. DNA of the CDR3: TGTGCCAGCAGTTTTATTACCGGGCCTAGGGATTCACCCCTCCACTTT.

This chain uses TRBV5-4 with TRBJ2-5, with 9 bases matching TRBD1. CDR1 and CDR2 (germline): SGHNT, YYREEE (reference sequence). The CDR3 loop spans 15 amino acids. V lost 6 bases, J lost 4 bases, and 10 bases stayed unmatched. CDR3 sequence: CASNSGTGLRETQYF. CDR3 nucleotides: TGTGCCAGCAATTCCGGGACAGGGTTACGAGAGACCCAGTACTTC.

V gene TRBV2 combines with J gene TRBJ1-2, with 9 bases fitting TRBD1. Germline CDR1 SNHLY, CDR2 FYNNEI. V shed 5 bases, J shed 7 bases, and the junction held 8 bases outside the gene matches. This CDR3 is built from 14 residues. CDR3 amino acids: CASSPGQGLFGYTF. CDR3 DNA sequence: TGTGCCAGCAGTCCGGGACAGGGCTTATTTGGCTACACCTTC.

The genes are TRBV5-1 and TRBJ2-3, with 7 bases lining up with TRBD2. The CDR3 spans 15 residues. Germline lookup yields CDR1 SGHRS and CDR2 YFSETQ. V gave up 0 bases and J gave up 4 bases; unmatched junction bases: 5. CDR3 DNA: TGCGCCAGCAGCTTGGATGCGGGAGTTTCAGATACGCAGTATTTT. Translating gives CASSLDAGVSDTQYF.

The CDR3 is CASSLRGAKTQYF. The CDR3 DNA follows: TGTGCCAGCAGTTTACGGGGGGCGAAGACCCAGTACTTC. The chain uses TRBV28 and TRBJ2-5, with D possibly matching TRBD2 (7 bases). The germline gives CDR1 MDHEN, CDR2 SYDVKM. The CDR3 extends over 13 amino acids. The V end lost 2 bases, the J end lost 6 bases, and 10 bases lay between the germline ends.

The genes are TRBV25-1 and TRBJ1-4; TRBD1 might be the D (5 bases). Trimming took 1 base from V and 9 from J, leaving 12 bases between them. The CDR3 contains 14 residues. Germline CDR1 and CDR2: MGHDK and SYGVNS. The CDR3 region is CASSEWERDQKLFF. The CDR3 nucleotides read TGTGCCAGCAGTGAATGGGAACGGGACCAAAAACTGTTTTTT. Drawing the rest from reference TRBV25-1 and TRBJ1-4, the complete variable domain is EADIYQTPRYLVIGTGKKITLECSQTMGHDKMYWYQQDPGMELHLIHYSYGVNSTEKGDLSSESTVSRIRTEHFPLTLESARPSHTSQYLCASSEWERDQKLFFGSGTQLSVL.

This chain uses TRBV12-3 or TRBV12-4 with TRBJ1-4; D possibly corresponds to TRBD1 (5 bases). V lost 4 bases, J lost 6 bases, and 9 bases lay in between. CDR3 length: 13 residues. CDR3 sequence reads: CASSWDGHEKLFF. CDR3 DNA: TGTGCCAGCAGTTGGGACGGCCATGAAAAACTGTTTTTT.

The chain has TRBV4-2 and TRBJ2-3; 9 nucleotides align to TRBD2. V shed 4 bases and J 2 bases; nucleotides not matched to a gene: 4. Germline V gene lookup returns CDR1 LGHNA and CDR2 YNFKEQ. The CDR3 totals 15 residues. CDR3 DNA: TGTGCCAGCAGCCCCGGGACTAGCCCCACAGATACGCAGTATTTT. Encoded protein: CASSPGTSPTDTQYF.

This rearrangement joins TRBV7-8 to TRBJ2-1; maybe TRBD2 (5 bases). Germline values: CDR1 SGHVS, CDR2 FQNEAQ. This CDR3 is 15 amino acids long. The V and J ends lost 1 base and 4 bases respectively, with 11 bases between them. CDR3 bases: TGTGCCAGCAGCTTAGTTAGGACTCAGTACAATGAGCAGTTCTTC. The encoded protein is CASSLVRTQYNEQFF. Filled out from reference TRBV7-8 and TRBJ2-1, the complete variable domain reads GAGVSQSPRYKVAKRGQDVALRCDPISGHVSLFWYQQALGQGPEFLTYFQNEAQLDKSGLPSDRFFAERPEGSVSTLKIQRTQQEDSAVYLCASSLVRTQYNEQFFGPGTRLTVL.

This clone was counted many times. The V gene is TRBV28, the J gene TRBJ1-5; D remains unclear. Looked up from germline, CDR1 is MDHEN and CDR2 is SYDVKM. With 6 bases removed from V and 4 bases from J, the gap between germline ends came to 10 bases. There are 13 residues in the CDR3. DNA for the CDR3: TGTGCCAGCAGGGGCCAGTTAAATCAGCCCCAGCATTTT. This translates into CASRGQLNQPQHF.

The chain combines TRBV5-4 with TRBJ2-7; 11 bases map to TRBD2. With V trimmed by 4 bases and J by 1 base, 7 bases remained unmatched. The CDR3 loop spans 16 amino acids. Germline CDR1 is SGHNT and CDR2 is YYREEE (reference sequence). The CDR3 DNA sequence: TGTGCCAGCAGCCCCGGACTAGCGGGTTCTTCCTACGAGCAGTACTTC. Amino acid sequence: CASSPGLAGSSYEQYF.

The CDR3: CASSPSEAGRYGYTF. CDR3 bases: TGCGCCAGCAGCCCCTCCGAGGCAGGGAGATATGGCTACACCTTC. The chain has TRBV5-1 and TRBJ1-2, with a weak D call TRBD1 (5 bases). V lost 4 bases and J 5 bases, leaving 18 bases between the germline ends. This CDR3 is built from 15 residues. From germline, CDR1 is SGHRS and CDR2 YFSETQ.